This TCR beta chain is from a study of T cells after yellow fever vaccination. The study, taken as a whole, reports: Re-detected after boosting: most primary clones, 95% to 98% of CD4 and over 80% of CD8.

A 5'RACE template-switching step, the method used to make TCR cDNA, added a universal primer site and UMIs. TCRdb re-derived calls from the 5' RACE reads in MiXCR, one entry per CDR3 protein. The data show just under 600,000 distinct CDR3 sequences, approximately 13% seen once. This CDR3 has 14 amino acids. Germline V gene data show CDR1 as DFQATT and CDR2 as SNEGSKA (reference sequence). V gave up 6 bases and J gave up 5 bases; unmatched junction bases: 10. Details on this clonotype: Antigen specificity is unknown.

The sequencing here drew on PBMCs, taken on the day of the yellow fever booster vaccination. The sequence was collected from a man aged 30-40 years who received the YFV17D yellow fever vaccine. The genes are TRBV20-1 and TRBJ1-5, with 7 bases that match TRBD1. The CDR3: CSARLRDRDQPQHF. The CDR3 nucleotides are TGCAGTGCAAGACTCCGGGACAGAGATCAGCCCCAGCATTTT.